One sample yielded the 5 T cell receptor gamma chains listed below, sequenced in a study of γδ T cells in repeated Plasmodium falciparum infection (TCRdb year 2021). For bulk TCR repertoire analysis, Vgamma9/Vdelta2+ and Vdelta2-negative gammadelta T cell populations were isolated by flow sorting from peripheral blood mononuclear cells. Libraries came from multiplex PCR. The reads were generated on an Illumina MiSeq. Clonotypes were called again by TCRdb from the public reads via CATT, and duplicate nucleotide sequences were then merged into one entry. The sample records over 25,000 gamma-chain clones, around 3% of which are singletons. The ten largest clones represent roughly 30% of the sample. The specimen sequenced was gamma-delta T cells from blood. These receptors originate from a pool of human donors (malaria-infected and uninfected, not separated).

Concerning this clone: Translating this DNA gives a protein that differs at residue 2 from the TCRdb one, which belongs to a much larger clone; a read error is likely, and the protein shown is this translation. This chain links TRGV9 with TRGJP. The J gene, missing from TCRdb, was assigned here through DNA to germline matching. The length of the CDR3 is 19 residues. Per the germline V gene, CDR1 is GITISATS and CDR2 is ISYDGTV (reference sequence). CDR3 nucleotides: TGTACCTTGTGGGAGGTGCATTTGGTGAGGGAGTTGGGCAAAAAAATCAAGGTATTT. It specifies CTLWEVHLVRELGKKIKVF.

This clone was picked up many times. A read error is the likely source, as a far larger clone sits one nucleotide away. The same CDR3 can be traced to other DNA sequences in this sample. Here the V gene is TRGV9, but the J gene went uncalled. This CDR3 has 18 residues. CDR1 is GITISATS, CDR2 ISYDGTV, per germline (reference sequence). DNA of the CDR3: TGTGCCTTGTGGGAGCCCAGGGACCCGGAGTTGGGCAAAAAAATTAAGGTATTT. It encodes CALWEPRDPELGKKIKVF.

In its sample, this clone was seen many times. The gene calls are TRGV5 and TRGJ1 or TRGJ2. Assignment of the J gene here rests on matching the DNA to germline, because TCRdb gives none. The CDR3 covers 14 residues. With V trimmed by 0 bases and J by 7 bases, 9 bases remained unmatched. CDR1 and CDR2 from the germline V gene are VINAFY and YDVSNSKD. The CDR3 loop reads CATWDRPHQYKKLF. DNA for the CDR3: TGTGCCACCTGGGACAGGCCTCATCAATATAAGAAACTCTTT.

Concerning this clone: The likely explanation is a read error, given a far larger clone one base away. It is unclear where the CDR3 begins or ends on the DNA, so no DNA is shown, and the CDR3 is as TCRdb lists it. Different DNA sequences within this sample yield the same CDR3. The V gene is listed as TRGV9; no J gene was called. CDR1 is GITISATS, CDR2 ISYDGTV, per germline (reference sequence). The CDR3 is 33 amino acids in total, end residues counted. This CDR3 is CALCSKGVVVIRNSLAVEQHWLSQVSIGRIQHF.

This clone was seen a handful of times. A far larger clone is one nucleotide away, so this likely arose from a read error. This same CDR3 is encoded by further DNA sequences in the sample. The V segment is TRGV9, and no J call was made. The germline CDR1 and CDR2 sequences are GITISATS and ISYDGTV (reference sequence). The CDR3 extends over 19 amino acids. The CDR3 nucleotides are TGTGCCTGCAGCGGGAGTATAAGGGGAGGCGAGTTGGGCAAAAAAATCAAGGTATTC. This translates into CACSGSIRGGELGKKIKVF.